The 23 T cell receptor beta chains listed next were all sequenced from one sample in a study of T cell responses to AZD1222 COVID-19 vaccine. Sequencing used immunoSEQ multiplex PCR; TCRdb keeps in-frame clones, though not all of them. The sample lists about 130,000 clones; 89% were seen once. Sequencing used peripheral blood, obtained 28 days after the second AZD1222 dose. These receptor sequences come from an adult who received the AZD1222 COVID-19 vaccine.

V and J are TRBV7-7 and TRBJ2-1, with no clear D. Deletions cut 0 bases from V and 7 bases from J, with 13 bases between. The CDR3 spans 15 residues. The germline gives CDR1 SSHAT, CDR2 FNYEAQ (reference sequence). The CDR3 sequence: CASSLAPRAANEQFF. DNA for the CDR3: TGTGCCAGCAGCTTAGCCCCCCGGGCGGCTAATGAGCAGTTCTTC.

The V gene is TRBV18, the J gene TRBJ1-1; D possibly corresponds to TRBD1 (5 bases). Germline loops: CDR1 KGHSH, CDR2 LQKENI. V was shortened by 4 bases and J by 1 base, with 13 bases between the two germline ends. This CDR3 has 15 residues. The CDR3 loop is CASSRPGLRNTEAFF. DNA for the CDR3: TGTGCCAGCTCACGACCGGGACTCCGGAACACTGAAGCTTTCTTT.

Concerning this clone itself: Compared with germline, one end of the junction differs, possibly owing to a read error. The V gene is TRBV7-2, the J gene TRBJ2-4; D is unclear. The CDR3 covers 19 residues. Germline assignment: CDR1 SGHTA and CDR2 FQGNSA. The CDR3 DNA reads as TGTGCCAGCAGCTTAGGCTTTTCCCGATCACTAATAGCCAAAGACATTCAGTACTTC. Protein product: CASSLGFSRSLIAKDIQYF.

Only one count was recorded for this clone. J is TRBJ1-1 and V is TRBV11-2, with D uncertain. The V and J ends lost 6 bases and 1 base respectively, with 12 bases between them. Germline V gene data show CDR1 as SGHAT and CDR2 as FQNNGV. This CDR3 has 14 amino acids. CDR3 loop: CASRAANWNTEAFF. The CDR3 DNA reads TGTGCCAGCAGGGCAGCGAACTGGAACACTGAAGCTTTCTTT.

V is TRBV4-2 and J is TRBJ1-2, with TRBD1 matching 11 bases. V trimming: 1 base; J trimming: 0 bases; junction bases outside the gene matches: 1. Germline-derived CDR1 and CDR2 are LGHNA and YNFKEQ. The CDR3 covers 16 residues. CDR3 nucleotide sequence: TGTGCCAGCAGCCAAGGGGACAGGGGGGCTAACTATGGCTACACCTTC. Translated, it gives CASSQGDRGANYGYTF.

V is TRBV10-3 and J is TRBJ1-1; D unresolved. There are 17 residues in the CDR3. Between the trimmed V and J ends, which lost 2 bases and 0 bases, there was a span of 16 bases. Germline V gene lookup returns CDR1 ENHRY and CDR2 SYGVKD. Here the CDR3 DNA reads TGTGCCATCAGTGAGAGACAAAGATTAAAGCTGAACACTGAAGCTTTCTTT. Amino acid sequence: CAISERQRLKLNTEAFF.

This sequence joins TRBV6-2 or TRBV6-3 and TRBJ1-1, with 7 bases identical to TRBD1. The CDR3 totals 16 residues. V lost 4 bases and J lost 8; bases outside the gene matches: 16. The germline V gene encodes CDR1 MNHEY and CDR2 SVGEGT. The CDR3 reads CASSFFPDRLSREAFF. CDR3 nucleotides: TGTGCCAGCAGTTTTTTTCCGGACAGGCTTTCTAGAGAAGCTTTCTTT.

The chain employs TRBV28 and TRBJ1-2; 8 nucleotides match TRBD1. There are 16 residues in the CDR3. Germline CDR1 MDHEN, CDR2 SYDVKM. The V gene end was trimmed by 5 bases and the J gene end by 7 bases; junction bases not matched to a gene: 15. The CDR3 here is CASSPIRQGPGPGYTF. DNA of the CDR3: TGTGCCAGCAGTCCGATCAGACAGGGGCCAGGCCCTGGCTACACCTTC.

The chain links TRBV6-5 to TRBJ1-4; maybe TRBD1 (5 bases). The CDR3 sequence is 13 residues long. V lost 7 bases and J 7 bases, leaving 13 bases between the germline ends. Germline V gives CDR1 MNHEY, CDR2 SVGAGI. CDR3 sequence reads: CASKRVRGEKLFF. In DNA form, the CDR3 reads TGTGCCAGCAAGCGGGTTAGGGGTGAAAAACTGTTTTTT.

The DNA for the CDR3 is TGTGCCAGCAGTTTTTACCCCCCGACCAGGGGGGAGGACTATGGCTACACCTTC. Amino acid sequence: CASSFYPPTRGEDYGYTF. The chain couples TRBV27 to TRBJ1-2, with 7 bases lining up with TRBD1. V lost 3 bases and J lost 3; bases outside the gene matches: 16. CDR1 and CDR2 from the germline V gene are MNHEY and SMNVEV (reference sequence). The CDR3 runs 18 residues.

J is TRBJ1-4 and V is TRBV18, with D unclear. Germline CDR1 and CDR2: KGHSH and LQKENI. V shed 2 bases and J shed 7 bases, with 14 bases lying between them. This CDR3 is built from 15 residues. CDR3 amino acids: CASSPRAESREKLFF. The CDR3 DNA is TGTGCCAGCTCACCAAGGGCGGAGTCCCGTGAAAAACTGTTTTTT.

V usage is TRBV30 and J usage is TRBJ1-2; 8 bases line up with TRBD1. The CDR3 is made up of 15 amino acids. Trimming took 1 base from V and 6 from J; bases not matched to a gene: 10. The germline V gene encodes CDR1 GTSNPN and CDR2 SVGIG (reference sequence). The CDR3 sequence is CAWSGPGQGGNGYTF. CDR3 DNA sequence: TGTGCCTGGAGTGGCCCAGGACAGGGAGGGAATGGCTACACCTTC. Combining the CDR3 with reference TRBV30 and TRBJ1-2 gives the whole variable domain SQTIHQWPATLVQPVGSPLSLECTVEGTSNPNLYWYRQAAGRGLQLLFYSVGIGQISSEVPQNLSASRPQDRQFILSSKKLLLSDSGFYLCAWSGPGQGGNGYTFGSGTRLTVV.

The chain employs TRBV19 and TRBJ1-1; no definite D call. V was cut by 5 bases and J by 1 base, with 11 bases left in between. Germline V CDR1 and CDR2: LNHDA, SQIVND (reference sequence). CDR3 length equals 14 residues. The CDR3 nucleotides read TGTGCCAGTAGTGACTGGGATTCGAACACTGAAGCTTTCTTT. Amino acid sequence: CASSDWDSNTEAFF.

The chain joins TRBV7-9 to TRBJ2-6; no clear D. The CDR3 loop spans 15 amino acids. From germline, CDR1 is SEHNR and CDR2 FQNEAQ (reference sequence). V dropped 8 bases and J dropped 0 bases, with 11 bases sitting between them. The CDR3 region is CASSSLFSGANVLTF. Written as DNA, the CDR3 is TGTGCCAGCTCCAGCTTGTTCTCTGGGGCCAACGTCCTGACTTTC.

The chain uses TRBV6-1 and TRBJ1-4; the D gene is possibly TRBD1 (5 bases). Germline V gene lookup returns CDR1 MNHNS and CDR2 SASEGT. Between the trimmed V and J ends, which lost 0 bases and 7 bases, there was a span of 21 bases. This CDR3 is built from 18 residues. CDR3 protein: CASSEARGARGVAEKLFF. CDR3 nucleotide sequence: TGTGCCAGCAGTGAAGCGAGAGGGGCCCGGGGAGTAGCTGAAAAACTGTTTTTT.

The V gene is TRBV7-2, the J gene TRBJ2-3, with D possibly TRBD2 on 5 matching bases. V dropped 3 bases and J dropped 2 bases, with 9 bases sitting between them. The CDR3 is 14 amino acids. CDR1 SGHTA and CDR2 FQGNSA come from the germline V gene. The CDR3 DNA reads as TGTGCCAGCAGCTTCCTCGGACTCACAGATACGCAGTATTTT. As protein: CASSFLGLTDTQYF.

The chain has TRBV29-1 and TRBJ1-1; maybe TRBD1 (5 bases). The CDR3 has 11 residues. CDR1 and CDR2 (germline): SQVTM, ANQGSEA. The CDR3 coding sequence is TGCAGTGCTCTTGGGCAGGGCGAAGCTTTCTTT. Amino acid sequence: CSALGQGEAFF.

V gene TRBV3-1 (or the pseudogene TRBV3-2) combines with J gene TRBJ2-2; D gene unclear. The CDR3 sequence is 14 residues long. V lost 3 bases to trimming and J lost 4 bases, with 9 bases between them. Germline loops: CDR1 LGHDT, CDR2 YNNKEL (reference sequence). As DNA, the CDR3 is TGTGCCAGCAGCCACCCGGCGCTCACCGGGGAGCTGTTTTTT. Translating gives CASSHPALTGELFF.

This chain uses TRBV12-5 with TRBJ2-1, with no clear D. The V end was cut by 1 base, the J end by 5 bases, with 3 bases between. Germline CDR1 and CDR2: LGHNT and FRNRAP. This CDR3 is 12 amino acids long. Written as DNA, the CDR3 is TGTGCTAGTGGTTTGGGGAACAATGAGCAGTTCTTC. Translated, it gives CASGLGNNEQFF.

The chain links TRBV7-2 to TRBJ1-5; tentatively, D is TRBD1 (6 bases). Germline V gene sequence: CDR1 SGHTA, CDR2 FQGNSA. The germline V and J ends were trimmed by 6 bases and 7 bases, with 13 bases remaining between them. This CDR3 region has 13 residues. CDR3 coding DNA: TGTGCCAGCAGTACAGGGATGGGACAGCCCCAGCATTTT. This translates into CASSTGMGQPQHF. Using reference TRBV7-2 and TRBJ1-5 for the parts outside the CDR3, the full variable domain is GAGVSQSPSNKVTEKGKDVELRCDPISGHTALYWYRQSLGQGLEFLIYFQGNSAPDKSGLPSDRFSAERTGGSVSTLTIQRTQQEDSAVYLCASSTGMGQPQHFGDGTRLSIL.

The rearrangement links TRBV9 to TRBJ1-1, with D tentatively TRBD1 (5 bases). In germline, CDR1 is SGDLS, CDR2 YYNGEE. The CDR3 covers 13 residues. V was shortened by 3 bases and J by 1 base, with 7 bases between the two germline ends. CDR3 coding DNA: TGTGCCAGCAGCGACCAGGGGAACACTGAAGCTTTCTTT. Residues: CASSDQGNTEAFF. Filled out from reference TRBV9 and TRBJ1-1, the complete variable domain reads DSGVTQTPKHLITATGQRVTLRCSPRSGDLSVYWYQQSLDQGLQFLIQYYNGEERAKGNILERFSAQQFPDLHSELNLSSLELGDSALYFCASSDQGNTEAFFGQGTRLTVV.

The chain employs TRBV6-2 or TRBV6-3 and TRBJ2-4; D tentatively reads TRBD1 or TRBD2 (5 bases each). Germline assignment: CDR1 MNHEY and CDR2 SVGEGT. The CDR3 has 13 residues. V was clipped by 5 bases and J by 4 bases, with 9 bases between them. This CDR3 is CASSPGRKNIQYF. CDR3 sequence (DNA): TGTGCCAGCAGTCCGGGACGGAAAAACATTCAGTACTTC.

The gene calls are TRBV7-2 and TRBJ2-3, with D possibly being TRBD1 (7 bases). CDR3 length equals 17 residues. Germline CDR1 SGHTA, CDR2 FQGNSA. V was trimmed by 3 bases and J by 1 base, leaving 17 bases between them. CDR3 residues: CASSLYGGGAGTDTQYF. As DNA, the CDR3 is TGTGCCAGCAGCTTGTATGGAGGGGGCGCCGGCACAGATACGCAGTATTTT.